The 13 T cell receptor beta chains in this list originate from one sample, sequenced in a study of blood T cell repertoires in COVID-19. Profiling relied on immunoSEQ multiplex PCR, and the TCRdb table lists in-frame clones only, not all of them. In the table there are about 180,000 clones, about 82% of which are singletons. The source material was PBMCs or T cells enriched from blood (not recorded which). All receptors come from a young woman who had recovered from COVID-19.

The chain links TRBV7-2 to TRBJ1-1; D may be TRBD1 (5 bases). The CDR3 consists of 12 residues. Trimming left V 5 bases short and J 10 bases short, with 14 bases between. Germline V gene sequence: CDR1 SGHTA, CDR2 FQGNSA. For the CDR3, the DNA is TGTGCCAGCAGCCCGGACACCTGGGTAGCTTTCTTT. It translates to CASSPDTWVAFF.

This chain links TRBV5-1 with TRBJ1-1, with D tentatively TRBD1 (5 bases). This CDR3 spans 11 amino acids. CDR1 is SGHRS, CDR2 YFSETQ, per germline. With 0 bases removed from V and 8 bases from J, the gap between germline ends came to 5 bases. The CDR3 bases are TGCGCCAGCAGCTTGGGACAGGAAGCTTTCTTT. Translation gives CASSLGQEAFF.

V is TRBV24-1 and J is TRBJ1-2; TRBD1 agrees at 10 bases. The CDR3 contains 13 residues. With V trimmed by 6 bases and J by 8 bases, 5 bases remained unmatched. CDR1 is KGHDR, CDR2 SFDVKD, per germline. The CDR3 region is CATSRGQGIGYTF. DNA for the CDR3: TGTGCCACCAGTAGGGGACAGGGGATCGGCTACACCTTC.

Regarding this clone: Other DNA sequences of this sample code for an identical CDR3. V usage is TRBV7-8 and J usage is TRBJ2-2, with 8 nucleotides matching TRBD1. This CDR3 is built from 16 residues. CDR1 and CDR2 from the germline V gene are SGHVS and FQNEAQ. J lost 1 base, V lost 5 bases, and 6 bases had no gene match. CDR3 in amino acids: CASSLRGTGNTGELFF. In DNA form, the CDR3 reads TGTGCCAGCAGCCTTCGGGGGACAGGGAACACCGGGGAGCTGTTTTTT.

This clone was detected only once. V gene TRBV7-9 combines with J gene TRBJ2-7; 13 bases match TRBD2. CDR1 and CDR2 (germline): SEHNR, FQNEAQ (reference sequence). The CDR3 consists of 15 residues. With 5 bases clipped from V and 5 bases from J, the junction kept 6 bases outside the gene matches. The CDR3 DNA sequence: TGTGCCAGCAGCCTAGGGACTAGCGGGACCGACGAGCAGTACTTC. Encoded protein: CASSLGTSGTDEQYF.

This rearrangement joins TRBV3-1 (or the pseudogene TRBV3-2) to TRBJ2-1; TRBD2 matches 12 bases. J was trimmed by 7 bases and V by 1 base; bases with no gene match: 5. Germline-derived CDR1 and CDR2 are LGHDT and YNNKEL (reference sequence). This CDR3 has 16 residues. CDR3: CASSQGLAGGGNEQFF. As DNA, the CDR3 is TGTGCCAGCAGCCAAGGGCTAGCGGGAGGGGGTAATGAGCAGTTCTTC.

The chain couples TRBV3-1 (or the pseudogene TRBV3-2) to TRBJ2-1, with 8 positions matching TRBD2. V lost 0 bases and J lost 4; bases outside the gene matches: 5. Germline CDR1 is LGHDT and CDR2 is YNNKEL (reference sequence). The CDR3 runs 16 residues. This CDR3 is CASSQEWRGEYNEQFF. CDR3 coding DNA: TGTGCCAGCAGCCAAGAGTGGCGGGGGGAATACAATGAGCAGTTCTTC.

This clone showed up just once. This sequence joins TRBV28 and TRBJ1-5, with TRBD1 identical over 7 bases. V trimming: 6 bases; J trimming: 4 bases; junction bases outside the gene matches: 15. This CDR3 is 17 amino acids long. Germline V CDR1 and CDR2: MDHEN, SYDVKM. The CDR3 loop is CASSLTSLRDRNQPQHF. CDR3 sequence (DNA): TGTGCCAGCAGCCTAACATCCCTCCGGGACAGAAATCAGCCCCAGCATTTT.

V is TRBV11-2 and J is TRBJ2-2; 8 positions agree with TRBD1. Unmatched junction bases numbered 10, after V lost 4 bases and J lost 3 bases. Germline V gene sequence: CDR1 SGHAT, CDR2 FQNNGV. CDR3 length equals 17 residues. CDR3 region: CASSWARAGGYTGELFF. The CDR3 nucleotides read TGTGCCAGCAGCTGGGCAAGGGCAGGGGGCTACACCGGGGAGCTGTTTTTT.

This sequence joins TRBV19 and TRBJ1-6; D might be TRBD1 (5 bases). CDR3 length: 16 residues. V was pared by 10 bases and J by 8 bases, with 24 bases between. The germline V gene has CDR1 LNHDA and CDR2 SQIVND (reference sequence). CDR3 in DNA: TGTGCCACCAAGGAGGAGGGGATATCGTCGGATTCACCCCTCCACTTT. Its translation is CATKEEGISSDSPLHF.

This clone was picked up one time. This chain links TRBV7-9 with TRBJ2-1, with TRBD2 identical over 7 bases. Germline loops: CDR1 SEHNR, CDR2 FQNEAQ (reference sequence). The CDR3 totals 15 residues. Trimming took 0 bases from V and 6 from J; bases not matched to a gene: 5. As DNA, the CDR3 is TGTGCCAGCAGCTTAGCGTTCCTAGCGGCCAATGAGCAGTTCTTC. It translates to CASSLAFLAANEQFF.

The chain couples TRBV29-1 to TRBJ2-2, with 8 bases aligning to TRBD1. Germline-derived CDR1 and CDR2 are SQVTM and ANQGSEA. Unmatched junction bases numbered 6, after V lost 8 bases and J lost 4 bases. This CDR3 region has 13 residues. DNA of the CDR3: TGCAGCACCTTAACAGGGGGCACCGGGGAGCTGTTTTTT. Translating gives CSTLTGGTGELFF.

The genes are TRBV19 and TRBJ2-7, with D uncertain. The CDR3 is 12 residues long. Deletions cut 5 bases from V and 3 bases from J, with 8 bases between. Germline V CDR1 and CDR2: LNHDA, SQIVND (reference sequence). CDR3 DNA: TGTGCCAGTAGTGGAGATGGCTACGAGCAGTACTTC. Its protein product is CASSGDGYEQYF.